A single sample is the source of the 5 T cell receptor beta chains below, sequenced in a study of CD8 T cells in ankylosing spondylitis (dated by TCRdb to 2015 to 2018). The library was built by means of 5' RACE. The listed sequencing device is Illumina HiSeq 2500. TCRdb took the public reads, trimmed them with fastp at Q25, ran MiXCR for clone calling and kept in-frame beta chains. All rows with the same CDR3 protein become a single entry with the most common DNA and genes. The sample data list approximately 260,000 distinct CDR3 sequences, and less than 10% of these were observed just once. 6.8% of the sample comes from the top ten. Material for sequencing was blood, either unsorted or a sorted T cell fraction (not recorded which). The source of these receptors is a male donor with ankylosing spondylitis or in good health (not recorded which).

This clonotype was detected only a few times. The genes are TRBV7-2 and TRBJ2-7; D ambiguous. Between the trimmed V and J ends, which lost 5 bases and 6 bases, there was a span of 8 bases. Germline V CDR1 and CDR2: SGHTA, FQGNSA. This CDR3 has 11 residues. This CDR3 is CASSTRAEQYF. The CDR3 DNA sequence: TGTGCCAGCAGCACGCGCGCCGAGCAGTACTTC.

This clonotype showed up just a few times. V is TRBV5-1 and J is TRBJ2-3; 8 bases agree with TRBD1. V shed 1 base, J shed 2 bases, and the junction held 9 bases outside the gene matches. This CDR3 has 17 amino acids. Per the germline V gene, CDR1 is SGHRS and CDR2 is YFSETQ. The CDR3 DNA follows: TGCGCCAGCAGCTTGCCTTCGACAGGGGAATTCACAGATACGCAGTATTTT. Protein sequence: CASSLPSTGEFTDTQYF.

This clonotype was observed many times. The gene calls are TRBV20-1 and TRBJ2-3; D uncertain. Trimming took off 1 base at V and 3 bases at J, with 17 bases between the two ends. The length of the CDR3 is 16 residues. Germline CDR1 reads DFQATT; CDR2 reads SNEGSKA (reference sequence). CDR3 DNA sequence: TGCAGTGCTAGAGTGGAGCACCTGGTGGAGACAGATACGCAGTATTTT. It specifies CSARVEHLVETDTQYF.

This clonotype was detected ten times or more. The rearrangement joins TRBV4-3 to TRBJ2-7; D gene ambiguous. The CDR3 has 13 amino acids. CDR1 is LGHNA and CDR2 is YSLEER in the germline V gene. V lost 4 bases and J 4 bases, leaving 11 bases between the germline ends. CDR3 DNA sequence: TGCGCCAGCAGCCCGCTCCCCGGATACGAGCAGTACTTC. Its protein is CASSPLPGYEQYF.

This clonotype showed up many times. The chain joins TRBV4-1 to TRBJ1-3, with 7 bases identical to TRBD1. V lost 0 bases to trimming and J lost 3 bases; unmatched junction nucleotides: 5. This CDR3 comprises 16 residues. Germline values: CDR1 MGHRA, CDR2 YSYEKL. The CDR3 reads CASSQEAGGDGNTIYF. CDR3 DNA: TGCGCCAGCAGCCAAGAAGCAGGGGGAGATGGAAACACCATATATTTT.